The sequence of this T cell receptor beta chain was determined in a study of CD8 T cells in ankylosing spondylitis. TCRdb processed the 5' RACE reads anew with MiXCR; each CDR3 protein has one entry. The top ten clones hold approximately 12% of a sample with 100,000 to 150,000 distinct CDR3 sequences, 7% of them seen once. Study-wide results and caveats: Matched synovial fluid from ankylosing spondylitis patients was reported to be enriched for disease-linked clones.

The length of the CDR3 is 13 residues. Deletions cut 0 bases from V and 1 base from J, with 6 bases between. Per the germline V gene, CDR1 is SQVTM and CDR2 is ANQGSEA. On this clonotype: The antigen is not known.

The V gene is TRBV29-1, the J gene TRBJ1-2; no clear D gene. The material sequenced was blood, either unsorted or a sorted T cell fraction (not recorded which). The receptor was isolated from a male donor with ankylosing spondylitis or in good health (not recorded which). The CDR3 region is CSVEDEVNYGYTF. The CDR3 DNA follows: TGCAGCGTTGAAGATGAAGTTAACTATGGCTACACCTTC. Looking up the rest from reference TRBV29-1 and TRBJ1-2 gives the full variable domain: SAVISQKPSRDICQRGTSLTIQCQVDSQVTMMFWYRQQPGQSLTLIATANQGSEATYESGFVIDKFPISRPNLTFSTLTVSNMSPEDSSIYLCSVEDEVNYGYTFGSGTRLTVV.